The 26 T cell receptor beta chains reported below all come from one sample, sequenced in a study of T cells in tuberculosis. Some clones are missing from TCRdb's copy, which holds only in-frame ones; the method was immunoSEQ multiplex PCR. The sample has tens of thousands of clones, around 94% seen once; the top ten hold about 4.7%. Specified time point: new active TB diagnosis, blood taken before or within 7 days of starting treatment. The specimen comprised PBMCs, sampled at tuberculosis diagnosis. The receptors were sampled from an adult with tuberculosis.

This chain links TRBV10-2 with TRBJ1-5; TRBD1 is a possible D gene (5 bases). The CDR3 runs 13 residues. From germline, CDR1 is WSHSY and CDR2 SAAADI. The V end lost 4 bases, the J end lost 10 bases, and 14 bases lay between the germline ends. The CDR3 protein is CASSGPQGSPQHF. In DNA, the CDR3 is TGCGCCAGCAGTGGGCCCCAGGGAAGTCCCCAGCATTTT.

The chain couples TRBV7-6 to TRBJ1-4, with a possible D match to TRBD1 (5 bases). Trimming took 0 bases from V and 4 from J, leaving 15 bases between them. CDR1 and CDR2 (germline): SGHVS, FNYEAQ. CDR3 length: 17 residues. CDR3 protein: CASSLAPSGHINEKLFF. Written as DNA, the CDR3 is TGTGCCAGCAGCTTAGCGCCGTCAGGACATATTAATGAAAAACTGTTTTTT.

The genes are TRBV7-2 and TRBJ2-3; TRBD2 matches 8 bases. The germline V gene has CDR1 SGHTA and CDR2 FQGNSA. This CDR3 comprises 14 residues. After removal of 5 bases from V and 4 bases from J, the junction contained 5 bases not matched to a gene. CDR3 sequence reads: CASSLPGLADTQYF. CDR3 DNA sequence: TGTGCCAGCAGCCTACCGGGACTAGCAGATACGCAGTATTTT.

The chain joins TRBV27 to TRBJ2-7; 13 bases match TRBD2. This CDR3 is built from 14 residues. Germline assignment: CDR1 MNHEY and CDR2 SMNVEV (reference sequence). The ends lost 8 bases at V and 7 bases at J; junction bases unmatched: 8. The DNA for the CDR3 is TGTGCCAGCGGATGGGGGACTAGCGGGGCGGAGCAGTACTTC. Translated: CASGWGTSGAEQYF.

The CDR3 nucleotides read TGTGCCAGCAGCGTAGAGGACGGGAGCAGAGAGACCCAGTACTTC. This translates into CASSVEDGSRETQYF. The rearrangement uses TRBV4-2 and TRBJ2-5; D may be TRBD2 (6 bases). CDR3 length: 15 residues. CDR1 and CDR2 from the germline V gene are LGHNA and YNFKEQ. Trimming took off 5 bases at V and 4 bases at J, with 17 bases between the two ends.

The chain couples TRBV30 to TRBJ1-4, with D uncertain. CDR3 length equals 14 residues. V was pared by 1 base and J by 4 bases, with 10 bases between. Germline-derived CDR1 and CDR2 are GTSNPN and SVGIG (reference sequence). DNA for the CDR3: TGTGCCTGGAGTGCACTCACCGTTAATGAAAAACTGTTTTTT. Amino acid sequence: CAWSALTVNEKLFF.

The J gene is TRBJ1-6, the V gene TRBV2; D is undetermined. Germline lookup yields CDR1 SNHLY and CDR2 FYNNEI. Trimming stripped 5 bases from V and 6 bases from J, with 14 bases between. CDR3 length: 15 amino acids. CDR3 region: CASSSASSANSPLHF. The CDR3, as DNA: TGTGCCAGCAGTAGCGCGTCTTCAGCTAATTCACCCCTCCACTTT. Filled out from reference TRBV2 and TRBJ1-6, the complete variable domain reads EPEVTQTPSHQVTQMGQEVILRCVPISNHLYFYWYRQILGQKVEFLVSFYNNEISEKSEIFDDQFSVERPDGSNFTLKIRSTKLEDSAMYFCASSSASSANSPLHFGNGTRLTVT.

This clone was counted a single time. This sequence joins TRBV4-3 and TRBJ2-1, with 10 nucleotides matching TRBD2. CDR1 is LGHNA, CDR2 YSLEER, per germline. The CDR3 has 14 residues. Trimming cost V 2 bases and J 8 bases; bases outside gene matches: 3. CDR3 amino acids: CASSQQRGGDEQFF. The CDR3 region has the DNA TGCGCCAGCAGCCAACAGCGGGGGGGCGATGAGCAGTTCTTC.

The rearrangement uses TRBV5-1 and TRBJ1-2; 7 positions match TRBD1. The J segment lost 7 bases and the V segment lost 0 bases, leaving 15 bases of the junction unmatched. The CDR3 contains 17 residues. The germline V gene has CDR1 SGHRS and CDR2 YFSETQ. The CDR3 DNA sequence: TGCGCCAGCAGCTTGGGGGAAGAGACAGGGTTAGTAGGTGGCTACACCTTC. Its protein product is CASSLGEETGLVGGYTF.

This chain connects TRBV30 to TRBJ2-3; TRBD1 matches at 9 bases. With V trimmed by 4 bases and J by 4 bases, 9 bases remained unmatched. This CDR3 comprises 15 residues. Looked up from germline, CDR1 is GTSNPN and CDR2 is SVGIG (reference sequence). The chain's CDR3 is CAWTEGQGRSDTQYF. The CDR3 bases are TGTGCCTGGACGGAGGGACAGGGCCGATCAGATACGCAGTATTTT.

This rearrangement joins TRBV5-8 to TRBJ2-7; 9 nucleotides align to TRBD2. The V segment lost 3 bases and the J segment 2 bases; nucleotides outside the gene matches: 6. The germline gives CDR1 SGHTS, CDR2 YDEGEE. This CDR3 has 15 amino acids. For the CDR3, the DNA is TGTGCCAGCAGCTCCTCGGGACTAGCTCCCTACGAGCAGTACTTC. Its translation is CASSSSGLAPYEQYF.

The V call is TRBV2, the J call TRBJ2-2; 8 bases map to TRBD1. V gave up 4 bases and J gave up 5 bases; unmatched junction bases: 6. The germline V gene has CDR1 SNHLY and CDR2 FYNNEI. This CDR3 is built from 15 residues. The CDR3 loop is CASSVRTGGTGELFF. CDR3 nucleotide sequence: TGTGCCAGCAGTGTGCGAACAGGGGGGACCGGGGAGCTGTTTTTT.

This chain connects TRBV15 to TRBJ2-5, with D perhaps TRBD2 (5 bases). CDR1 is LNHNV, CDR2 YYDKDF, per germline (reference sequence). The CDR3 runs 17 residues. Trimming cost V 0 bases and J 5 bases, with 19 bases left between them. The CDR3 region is CATSRDRVAGGIETQYF. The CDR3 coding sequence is TGTGCCACCAGCAGAGATCGAGTTGCGGGCGGTATTGAGACCCAGTACTTC.

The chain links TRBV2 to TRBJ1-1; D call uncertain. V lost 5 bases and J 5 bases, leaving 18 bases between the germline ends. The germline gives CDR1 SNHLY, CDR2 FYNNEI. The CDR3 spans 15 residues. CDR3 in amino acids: CASSSDFGGITEAFF. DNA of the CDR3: TGTGCCAGCAGTTCCGATTTCGGAGGGATTACTGAAGCTTTCTTT.

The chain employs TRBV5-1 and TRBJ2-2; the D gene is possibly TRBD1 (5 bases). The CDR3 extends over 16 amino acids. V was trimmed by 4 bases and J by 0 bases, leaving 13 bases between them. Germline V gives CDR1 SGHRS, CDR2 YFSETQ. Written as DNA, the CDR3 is TGCGCCAGCAGCAAAACAGACAGTGCGAACACCGGGGAGCTGTTTTTT. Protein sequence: CASSKTDSANTGELFF.

The CDR3 sequence is CASSQASGGAGELFF. The CDR3 coding sequence is TGTGCCAGCAGTCAAGCTAGCGGGGGGGCCGGGGAGCTGTTTTTT. The chain carries TRBV27 and TRBJ2-2; 12 nucleotides agree with TRBD2. Germline V gene lookup returns CDR1 MNHEY and CDR2 SMNVEV (reference sequence). The CDR3 runs to 15 residues. V trimming: 5 bases; J trimming: 6 bases; junction bases outside the gene matches: 4.

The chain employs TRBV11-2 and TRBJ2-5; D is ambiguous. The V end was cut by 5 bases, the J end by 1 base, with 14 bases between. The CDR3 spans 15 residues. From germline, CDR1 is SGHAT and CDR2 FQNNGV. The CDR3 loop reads CASSPMASFQETQYF. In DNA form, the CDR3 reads TGTGCCAGCAGCCCGATGGCTTCCTTCCAAGAGACCCAGTACTTC.

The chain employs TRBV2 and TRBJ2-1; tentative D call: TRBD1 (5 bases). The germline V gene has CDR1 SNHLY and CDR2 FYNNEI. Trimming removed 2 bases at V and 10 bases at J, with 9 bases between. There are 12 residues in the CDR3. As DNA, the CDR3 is TGTGCCAGCAGTGAAACCCGACAGGAGCAGTTCTTC. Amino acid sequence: CASSETRQEQFF.

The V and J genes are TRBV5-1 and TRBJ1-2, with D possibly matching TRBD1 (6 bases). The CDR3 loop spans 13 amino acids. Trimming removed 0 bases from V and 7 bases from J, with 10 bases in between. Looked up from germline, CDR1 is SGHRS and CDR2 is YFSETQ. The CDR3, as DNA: TGCGCCAGCAGCTTGGAGGGGGTCGGTGGCTACACCTTC. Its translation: CASSLEGVGGYTF.

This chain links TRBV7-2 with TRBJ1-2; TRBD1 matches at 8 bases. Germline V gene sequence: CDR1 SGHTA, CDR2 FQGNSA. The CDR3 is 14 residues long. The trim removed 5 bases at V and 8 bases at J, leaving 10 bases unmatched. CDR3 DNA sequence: TGTGCCAGCAGCCCGGACAGGGCAAGGAGGGGCTACACCTTC. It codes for CASSPDRARRGYTF. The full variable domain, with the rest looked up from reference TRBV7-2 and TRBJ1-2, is GAGVSQSPSNKVTEKGKDVELRCDPISGHTALYWYRQSLGQGLEFLIYFQGNSAPDKSGLPSDRFSAERTGGSVSTLTIQRTQQEDSAVYLCASSPDRARRGYTFGSGTRLTVV.

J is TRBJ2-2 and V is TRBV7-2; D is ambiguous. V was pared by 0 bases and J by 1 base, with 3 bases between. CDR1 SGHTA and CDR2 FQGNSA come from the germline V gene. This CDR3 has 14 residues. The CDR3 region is CASSLAQNTGELFF. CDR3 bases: TGTGCCAGCAGCTTAGCACAGAACACCGGGGAGCTGTTTTTT.

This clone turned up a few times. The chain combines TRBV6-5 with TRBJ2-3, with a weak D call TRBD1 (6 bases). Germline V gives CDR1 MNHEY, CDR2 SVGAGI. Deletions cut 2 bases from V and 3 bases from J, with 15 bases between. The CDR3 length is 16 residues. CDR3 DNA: TGTGCCAGCAGTTACGACCGGCAGGGGATGACAGATACGCAGTATTTT. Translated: CASSYDRQGMTDTQYF.

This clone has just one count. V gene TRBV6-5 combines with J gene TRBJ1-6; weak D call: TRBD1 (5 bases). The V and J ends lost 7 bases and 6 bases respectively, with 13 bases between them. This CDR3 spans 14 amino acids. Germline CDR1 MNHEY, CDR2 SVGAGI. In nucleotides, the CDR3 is TGTGCCAGCAACTATTTGGGGGGTAATTCACCCCTCCACTTT. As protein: CASNYLGGNSPLHF.

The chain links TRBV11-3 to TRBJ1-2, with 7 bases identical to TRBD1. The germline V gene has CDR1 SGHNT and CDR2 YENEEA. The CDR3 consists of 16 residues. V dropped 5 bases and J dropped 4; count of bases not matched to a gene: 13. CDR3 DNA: TGTGCCAGCAGCCCCACCACAGGGGAAAGGATCTATGGCTACACCTTC. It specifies CASSPTTGERIYGYTF.

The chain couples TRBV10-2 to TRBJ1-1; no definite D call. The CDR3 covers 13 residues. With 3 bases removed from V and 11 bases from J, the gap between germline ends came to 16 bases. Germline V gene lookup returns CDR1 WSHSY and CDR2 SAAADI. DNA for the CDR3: TGCGCCAGCAGTGAACCCCTGAGGCGGGAGGCTTTCTTT. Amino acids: CASSEPLRREAFF.

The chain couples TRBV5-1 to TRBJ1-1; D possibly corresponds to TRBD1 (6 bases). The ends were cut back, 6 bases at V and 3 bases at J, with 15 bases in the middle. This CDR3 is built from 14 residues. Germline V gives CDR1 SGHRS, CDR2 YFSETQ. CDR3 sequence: CASKRGMADTEAFF. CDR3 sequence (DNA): TGCGCCAGCAAAAGGGGGATGGCGGACACTGAAGCTTTCTTT.